Listed below are T cell receptor beta chains from one sample, sequenced in a study of blood T cells in healthy people across ages. Via MiXCR, TCRdb re-called the 5' RACE reads, giving one row per CDR3 protein. The data contain 850,000 to 1,100,000 distinct CDR3 sequences, around two fifths of them seen just once; the ten biggest clones take up 10% to 15%. Sequenced: blood. Every receptor here comes from a man between 18 and 35 years old in good health. CDR3s include the opening cysteine and the closing phenylalanine or tryptophan. Each record gives: clone size, D gene, J gene, V gene, CDR3 protein, CDR3 DNA. The D gene is left open where the match is weak. The size of a clone is reported for some rows only, either as once, few or many, or as a class for expanded clones.

. | . | TRBJ1-3 | TRBV20-1 | CSASSGPGNTIYF | TGCAGTGCTAGTTCGGGGCCTGGAAACACCATATATTTT
. | TRBD1 | TRBJ1-1 | TRBV25-1 | CASNNAGTGGGTEAFF | TGTGCCAGCAATAACGCCGGGACAGGGGGTGGCACTGAAGCTTTCTTT
. | . | TRBJ2-3 | TRBV7-8 | CANSLPGVPRTDTQYF | TGTGCCAACAGCTTGCCAGGCGTGCCTCGCACAGATACGCAGTATTTT
. | . | TRBJ1-6 | TRBV7-2 | CASSLPSESPLHF | TGTGCCAGCAGCTTGCCCAGCGAGTCACCCCTCCACTTT
. | TRBD1 | TRBJ1-1 | TRBV11-1 | CASSPGTVGTEAFF | TGTGCCAGCAGCCCGGGGACAGTGGGGACTGAAGCTTTCTTT
few | . | TRBJ2-2 | TRBV6-2/TRBV6-3 | CASSSYGAGELFF | TGTGCCAGCAGTTCCTACGGGGCCGGGGAGCTGTTTTTT
few | TRBD1 | TRBJ2-5 | TRBV4-2 | CASSQDGTGNQETQYF | TGTGCCAGCAGCCAAGACGGGACAGGCAATCAAGAGACCCAGTACTTC
. | . | TRBJ1-2 | TRBV29-1 | CSVGSQGKVYGYTF | TGCAGCGTTGGGTCCCAGGGAAAAGTCTATGGCTACACCTTC
. | . | TRBJ2-3 | TRBV7-9 | CASSLAQPDTQYF | TGTGCCAGCAGCTTAGCCCAGCCAGATACGCAGTATTTT
many | . | TRBJ2-3 | TRBV6-2/TRBV6-3 | CASSYQSTDTQYF | TGTGCCAGCAGTTACCAGTCGACAGATACGCAGTATTTT
few | TRBD2 | TRBJ2-3 | TRBV7-9 | CASSLLVGLSTDTQYF | TGTGCCAGCAGCTTATTGGTGGGACTAAGCACAGATACGCAGTATTTT
few | . | TRBJ2-7 | TRBV5-5 | CASSLTASSYEQYF | TGTGCCAGCAGCCTGACGGCGAGCTCCTACGAGCAGTACTTC
. | TRBD1 | TRBJ1-2 | TRBV20-1 | CSAPGQGRVGNYGYTF | TGCAGTGCCCCCGGACAGGGGAGGGTGGGAAACTATGGCTACACCTTC
. | TRBD2 | TRBJ2-2 | TRBV4-2 | CASSQDPAGVPNTGELFF | TGTGCCAGCAGCCAAGATCCAGCGGGGGTCCCAAACACCGGGGAGCTGTTTTTT
few | . | TRBJ1-1 | TRBV27 | CASRNILGRGTEAFF | TGTGCCAGCAGGAATATCTTAGGGCGCGGCACTGAAGCTTTCTTT
few | TRBD1 | TRBJ1-2 | TRBV20-1 | CSARDAGRGRPNYGYTF | TGCAGTGCTAGAGATGCGGGCAGGGGGCGGCCCAACTATGGCTACACCTTC
. | . | TRBJ1-2 | TRBV7-9 | CASSLGRAMDYGYTF | TGTGCCAGCAGCTTAGGCAGGGCTATGGACTATGGCTACACCTTC
once | . | TRBJ2-2 | TRBV7-8 | CASSFRGGTKHTGELFF | TGTGCCAGCAGCTTTAGGGGGGGGACCAAACACACCGGGGAGCTGTTTTTT
. | . | TRBJ1-2 | TRBV6-5 | CASSYSKFKGEYGYTF | TGTGCCAGCAGTTACTCGAAGTTTAAAGGGGAGTATGGCTACACCTTC
. | . | TRBJ2-5 | TRBV6-2/TRBV6-3 | CASSPLDRTALKETQYF | TGTGCCAGCAGTCCCCTCGACCGGACAGCCTTAAAAGAGACCCAGTACTTC
few | TRBD1 | TRBJ1-2 | TRBV5-1 | CASSSDRGPSYGYTF | TGCGCCAGCAGCTCGGACAGGGGGCCAAGCTATGGCTACACCTTC
. | . | TRBJ1-5 | TRBV6-2/TRBV6-3 | CASSYSQYVNQPQHF | TGTGCCAGCAGTTACTCCCAGTACGTGAATCAGCCCCAGCATTTT
few | . | TRBJ1-2 | TRBV4-1 | CASSQEQTVAYGYTF | TGCGCCAGCAGCCAAGAACAGACAGTCGCCTATGGCTACACCTTC
. | . | TRBJ2-3 | TRBV6-2/TRBV6-3 | CASSYGTLVEDTRYF | TGTGCCAGCAGTTACGGGACGCTGGTTGAAGATACGCGGTATTTT
few | TRBD1 | TRBJ1-2 | TRBV20-1 | CSARDRTGVNYGYTF | TGCAGTGCTAGAGACAGGACAGGGGTTAACTATGGCTACACCTTC
few | . | TRBJ1-1 | TRBV7-2 | CASSGGRVDTEAFF | TGTGCCAGCAGCGGGGGTCGGGTGGACACTGAAGCTTTCTTT
. | . | TRBJ1-1 | TRBV4-3 | CASSQDPQVNTEAFF | TGCGCCAGCAGCCAAGATCCCCAGGTGAACACTGAAGCTTTCTTT
. | TRBD1 | TRBJ2-3 | TRBV5-1 | CASSPWDRRIDTQYF | TGCGCCAGCAGCCCCTGGGACAGACGCATAGATACGCAGTATTTT
. | . | TRBJ2-2 | TRBV19 | CASKRYPNTGELFF | TGTGCCAGTAAAAGGTATCCGAACACCGGGGAGCTGTTTTTT
few | . | TRBJ2-5 | TRBV6-2/TRBV6-3 | CASSYNETQYF | TGTGCCAGCAGTTACAACGAGACCCAGTACTTC
. | TRBD1 | TRBJ1-2 | TRBV27 | CASSLIFEAGGSYGYTF | TGTGCCAGCAGTTTAATCTTCGAGGCAGGGGGGAGCTATGGCTACACCTTC
once | . | TRBJ2-7 | TRBV6-2/TRBV6-3 | CASSYSSRGTWSSYNEQYF | TGTGCCAGCAGTTACTCGTCGAGGGGGACCTGGAGTTCCTACAATGAGCAGTACTTC
few | TRBD1 | TRBJ1-5 | TRBV6-5 | CASSLYGTGSPQHF | TGTGCCAGCAGTTTATACGGGACAGGATCCCCCCAGCATTTT
. | TRBD2 | TRBJ2-1 | TRBV6-2/TRBV6-3 | CASSYPLSSGGPVRNEQFF | TGTGCCAGCAGTTACCCCTTATCTAGCGGGGGGCCGGTTCGGAATGAGCAGTTCTTC
many | TRBD1 | TRBJ2-3 | TRBV7-9 | CASSSGQGLTDTQYF | TGTGCCAGCAGCTCCGGACAGGGGCTCACAGATACGCAGTATTTT
few | TRBD2 | TRBJ2-1 | TRBV6-2/TRBV6-3 | CASSAASGGLYNEQFF | TGTGCCAGCAGTGCCGCTAGCGGGGGCCTCTACAATGAGCAGTTCTTC
few | . | TRBJ2-7 | TRBV10-3 | CAISVKDPYEQYF | TGTGCCATCAGTGTGAAGGATCCCTACGAGCAGTACTTC
. | . | TRBJ2-5 | TRBV28 | CASSTSQGIGETQYF | TGTGCCAGCAGTACCTCACAGGGAATAGGGGAGACCCAGTACTTC
few | TRBD1 | TRBJ2-1 | TRBV2 | CASGQGRNEQFF | TGTGCCAGCGGACAGGGGAGGAATGAGCAGTTCTTC
few | . | TRBJ2-3 | TRBV10-3 | CAISESNTELSTDTQYF | TGTGCCATCAGTGAGTCGAACACGGAACTTAGCACAGATACGCAGTATTTT
few | . | TRBJ2-3 | TRBV20-1 | CSAWPRDASRDTQYF | TGCAGTGCTTGGCCTCGGGACGCGAGCAGAGATACGCAGTATTTT
. | TRBD2 | TRBJ2-7 | TRBV7-9 | CASSSPTSSDSYEQYF | TGTGCCAGCAGCTCCCCGACTAGCTCCGACTCCTACGAGCAGTACTTC